Listed below are T cell receptor beta chains from one sample, sequenced in a study of control samples from healthy donors and cancer patients. This table comes from immunoSEQ multiplex PCR, and its TCRdb copy is limited to in-frame clones, with some not included. The sample yields fewer than 120,000 clones, roughly 90% seen once. Source material: PBMCs. The source is an older woman with lung cancer. CDR3s include the opening cysteine and the closing phenylalanine or tryptophan. D genes are given only for firm matches. Not every row has a clone size; where given, it reads once, few, many or a size class.

v_gene	j_gene	abundance	d_gene	CDR3nt	CDR3aa
TRBV6-6	TRBJ2-3	NA	TRBD2	TGTGCCAGCAAAGGCTGGGCGGGGGGGTCATCTGGCACGCAGTATTTT	CASKGWAGGSSGTQYF
TRBV5-1	TRBJ2-3	NA	TRBD2	TGCGCCAGCAGCTTGGAGGGTAGCGGGGGGTCTAGCACAGATACGCAGTATTTT	CASSLEGSGGSSTDTQYF
TRBV19	TRBJ1-1	NA	TRBD1	TGTGCCAGTAGGAGAGCCGGGACAGTGAACACTGAAGCTTTCTTT	CASRRAGTVNTEAFF
TRBV18	TRBJ2-3	NA	NA	TGTGCCAGCTCACCTGACCCGGCTCCGCAGTATTTT	CASSPDPAPQYF
TRBV11-1	TRBJ2-7	NA	TRBD1	TGTGCCAGCAGCCCCGGACAGGCCAGCTCCTACGAGCAGTACTTC	CASSPGQASSYEQYF
TRBV24-1	TRBJ1-2	once	NA	TGTGCCATTTCGGACACCTATGGCTACACCTTC	CAISDTYGYTF
TRBV5-1	TRBJ2-5	NA	NA	TGCGCCAGCAGCTTGGACGGGAGTAGGGAGGAGACCCAGTACTTC	CASSLDGSREETQYF
TRBV2	TRBJ1-4	NA	NA	TGTGCCAGCAGTGCACAGCCATATGAAAAACTGTTTTTT	CASSAQPYEKLFF
TRBV3-1/TRBV3-2	TRBJ1-4	NA	TRBD1	TGTGCCAGCAGCCGCGGACAGGGAAGTGAAAAACTGTTTTTT	CASSRGQGSEKLFF
TRBV19	TRBJ2-1	NA	NA	TGTGCCAGTAGTATAGGTCAGGCAACCGCTAGCAATGAGCAGTTCTTC	CASSIGQATASNEQFF
TRBV4-2	TRBJ1-5	NA	NA	TGTGCCAGCAGCCAAGTACAGGGAAGCAATCAGCCCCAGCATTTT	CASSQVQGSNQPQHF
TRBV19	TRBJ1-3	NA	TRBD1	TGTGCCAGTAGTATCGGACAGGGCGCTGGAAACACCATATATTTT	CASSIGQGAGNTIYF
TRBV7-9	TRBJ1-3	NA	NA	TGTGCCAGCAGCTTAGATTTCAGTACCTCTGGAAACACCATATATTTT	CASSLDFSTSGNTIYF
TRBV11-3	TRBJ2-1	NA	TRBD1	TGTGCCAGCAGCTTAGTCGGGACAGCCCTGGTCTTC	CASSLVGTALVF
TRBV20-1	TRBJ1-5	NA	NA	TGCAGTGCTGGTGGACGGCGGAATCAGCCCCAGCATTTT	CSAGGRRNQPQHF
TRBV11-3	TRBJ2-7	few	NA	TGTGCCAGCAGCTTCTTGCCCCGGGACGGGAGCGAGCAGTACTTC	CASSFLPRDGSEQYF
TRBV2	TRBJ2-1	NA	NA	TGTGCCAGCAGTCGAAGCGGGCTGAGCTCCTACAATGAGCAGTTCTTC	CASSRSGLSSYNEQFF
TRBV18	TRBJ1-2	few	TRBD1	TGTGCCAGCTCACCAAGCCCGGGACAGGGGGCGGATAAGGATGGCTACACCTTC	CASSPSPGQGADKDGYTF
TRBV9	TRBJ1-1	once	TRBD1	TGTGCCAGCAGCCCTCGGACAGGGGTGTGGACTGAAGCTTTCTTT	CASSPRTGVWTEAFF
TRBV2	TRBJ2-1	NA	TRBD1	TGTGCCAGCAGTGAAGGGCTAGGTGCCTACAGGGGTGAGCAGTTCTTC	CASSEGLGAYRGEQFF
TRBV7-2	TRBJ1-1	NA	TRBD1	TGTGCCAGCAGCCTACAGGGGTTGAACACTGAAGCTTTCTTT	CASSLQGLNTEAFF
TRBV5-1	TRBJ1-1	NA	NA	TGCGCCAGCAGCCCCGCCCTAGGGATGATGAACACTGAAGCTTTCTTT	CASSPALGMMNTEAFF
TRBV5-4	TRBJ2-7	NA	TRBD1	TGTGCCAGCAGCTCGGGACAGGAGAGCTCCTACGAGCAGTACTTC	CASSSGQESSYEQYF
TRBV6-2/TRBV6-3	TRBJ1-1	NA	NA	TGTGCCAGCAGTTTCGCAGGGCGGGCTGAAGCTTTCTTT	CASSFAGRAEAFF
TRBV5-1	TRBJ1-3	NA	NA	TGCGCCAGCAGACTCGGGACGGATGGTATAGGAAACACCATATATTTT	CASRLGTDGIGNTIYF
TRBV28	TRBJ2-1	NA	NA	TGTGCCAGCAGTACCCGACAGGCGAAAGGCTACAATGAGCAGTTCTTC	CASSTRQAKGYNEQFF
TRBV19	TRBJ1-1	NA	NA	TGTGCCAGTAGTAATCGGAGGGAGCCGAACACTGAAGCTTTCTTT	CASSNRREPNTEAFF
TRBV19	TRBJ2-5	NA	NA	TGTGCCAGTAGAGGAAGGGGGGGCACCAATCAAGAGACCCAGTACTTC	CASRGRGGTNQETQYF
TRBV5-4	TRBJ1-2	NA	TRBD1	TGTGCCAGCAGCTTACACTGGGAGACAGGGGGCGGGTATGGCTACACCTTC	CASSLHWETGGGYGYTF
TRBV18	TRBJ1-3	NA	NA	TGTGCCAGCTCACAATCACTAGGAAACACCATATATTTT	CASSQSLGNTIYF
TRBV7-8	TRBJ1-5	NA	TRBD1	TGTGCCAGCAGCCCGACAGGGAGGAATCAGCCCCAGCATTTT	CASSPTGRNQPQHF
TRBV7-2	TRBJ1-2	NA	NA	TGTGCCAGCAGCTTAGATCTCCCGGGCGGCTACACCTTC	CASSLDLPGGYTF
TRBV7-9	TRBJ1-5	NA	TRBD1	TGTGCCAGCAGCTCATCCGGGACAGGGGGCCTTCAGCCCCAGCATTTT	CASSSSGTGGLQPQHF
TRBV7-9	TRBJ2-1	NA	NA	TGTGCCAGCAGCCAACCGGGACTCGAATACAATGAGCAGTTCTTC	CASSQPGLEYNEQFF
TRBV5-6	TRBJ2-1	NA	TRBD2	TGTGCCAGCAGCCCTGGACTAGGTCCCGGAGATGAGCAGTTCTTC	CASSPGLGPGDEQFF
TRBV3-1/TRBV3-2	TRBJ2-2	NA	TRBD2	TGTGCCAGCAGCCGGACTAGCGGGGCCCGCGGCGGGGAGCTGTTTTTT	CASSRTSGARGGELFF
TRBV19	TRBJ2-1	NA	NA	TGTGCCAGTAGTATAAAGGGGGGGGCCGATGAGCAGTTCTTC	CASSIKGGADEQFF
TRBV6-6	TRBJ2-1	NA	NA	TGTGCCAGCAGCCCCGGACCCTTGGGTTCCTACAATGAGCAGTTCTTC	CASSPGPLGSYNEQFF
TRBV19	TRBJ1-5	NA	NA	TGTGCCAGTAGAGGTGGCAGAATGGGCAATCAGCCCCAGCATTTT	CASRGGRMGNQPQHF
TRBV18	TRBJ1-1	NA	NA	TGTGCCAGCTCTCCAGACCCTAGAGGAGCTGAAGCTTTCTTT	CASSPDPRGAEAFF
TRBV27	TRBJ1-2	NA	TRBD1	TGTGCCAGCAGTTTGCGACAGGACAGGGGCTACTATGGCTACACCTTC	CASSLRQDRGYYGYTF
TRBV2	TRBJ2-2	NA	TRBD1	TGTGCCAGCAGGCCGGGACAGCCCACCGGGGAGCTGTTTTTT	CASRPGQPTGELFF
TRBV7-3	TRBJ1-4	NA	NA	TGTGCCAGCAGCTTAACGGGCGGAAGAGGCAGCAAACTGTTTTTT	CASSLTGGRGSKLFF
TRBV7-2	TRBJ2-1	few	TRBD2	TGTGCCAGCAGCTTAGGGTGGCGGGGGGGACATGAGCAGTTCTTC	CASSLGWRGGHEQFF
TRBV7-2	TRBJ1-3	NA	NA	TGTGCCAGCAGCCCGGGACACCCTGGAAACACCATATATTTT	CASSPGHPGNTIYF
TRBV4-2	TRBJ1-4	few	TRBD1	TGTGCCAGCGGGAACAGGGGCGGCAATGAAAAACTGTTTTTT	CASGNRGGNEKLFF
TRBV7-2	TRBJ1-1	NA	NA	TGTGCCAGCGGGCTGGCGGGGTTGAACACTGAAGCTTTCTTT	CASGLAGLNTEAFF
TRBV14	TRBJ2-7	NA	NA	TGTGCCAGCAGCCAAGCGGCGGGGAGACGGTTAGTCGAGCAGTACTTC	CASSQAAGRRLVEQYF
TRBV3-1/TRBV3-2	TRBJ2-7	NA	NA	TGTGCCAGCAGCCCCTTTAGGACAGCCTACGAGCAGTACTTC	CASSPFRTAYEQYF
TRBV7-2	TRBJ1-2	NA	TRBD1	TGTGCCAGCAGCCTCACAGGGGCCCCGACGGCGGGCTACACCTTC	CASSLTGAPTAGYTF
TRBV18	TRBJ1-2	NA	NA	TGTGCCAGCTCACAGCGACAGGAGACTAACTATGGCTACACCTTC	CASSQRQETNYGYTF
TRBV6-5	TRBJ1-1	once	NA	TGTGCCGCAAGCCCCCGAGCGGACACTGAAGCTTTCTTT	CAASPRADTEAFF
TRBV5-1	TRBJ2-1	NA	TRBD2	TGCGCCAGCAGCTTGGTAGCGGGAGTACAGAGCAATGAGCAGTTCTTC	CASSLVAGVQSNEQFF
TRBV19	TRBJ1-5	NA	TRBD1	TGTGCCAGTAGTATAGGTAGGAGGGACAGATCCAATCAGCCCCAGCATTTT	CASSIGRRDRSNQPQHF
TRBV2	TRBJ1-1	NA	NA	TGTGCCAGCAGTCAACAGAACACTGAAGCTTTCTTT	CASSQQNTEAFF
TRBV2	TRBJ1-6	once	TRBD1	TGTGCCGGGACAGGGGGTGATTCACCCCTCCACTTT	CAGTGGDSPLHF
TRBV9	TRBJ1-1	NA	TRBD1	TGTGCCAGCAGCCCTCACCCAGGGACAGGGGAAGCTTTCTTT	CASSPHPGTGEAFF
TRBV5-1	TRBJ2-7	NA	TRBD2	TGCGCCAGCAGCTTAGCACTAGCGGGAGGTTACTACGAGCAGTACTTC	CASSLALAGGYYEQYF
TRBV11-3	TRBJ1-2	once	NA	TGTGCCAGCAGCTCTACAGACCGCGCGCGGTTGAGCTACACCTTC	CASSSTDRARLSYTF
TRBV18	TRBJ1-1	NA	NA	TGTGCCAGCTCACCAGGGTTGGTCACTGAAGCTTTCTTT	CASSPGLVTEAFF